The source of this T cell receptor (beta chain) is a study of blood T cell repertoires in COVID-19. On the study more broadly: Italy, Spain and the United States were the sources of the convalescent and acute COVID-19 samples. PBMCs, B-cell-depleted T cells, or T cells provided the cDNA or gDNA that made up the material.

Trimming removed 2 bases from V and 8 bases from J, with 11 bases in between. Germline CDR1 is SGHDT and CDR2 is YYEEEE. The length of the CDR3 is 14 residues. In the authors' workflow: Reference gene primer amplification yielded estimated nucleated cell counts. Assay used: immunoSEQ multiplex PCR; TCRdb lists only in-frame clones, some missing. V and J calls and clone size are given by that table; D and trimming were obtained from the DNA. Altogether roughly 70,000 clones are present, roughly 70% being singletons, with the ten largest covering roughly a fifth. The sequence came from a man aged 60 to 69 with acute or convalescent COVID-19. The sequenced sample was peripheral blood. The J gene is TRBJ1-6, the V gene TRBV5-6; maybe TRBD1 (5 bases). In nucleotides, the CDR3 is TGTGCCAGCAGCTTACCGACAGCATATTCACCCCTCCACTTT. Its translation is CASSLPTAYSPLHF.